This note documents a single TCR beta chain sequence. Its antigen is as yet unknown. The data were obtained in a study of siplizumab effects on memory and regulatory T cells. The protocol was immunoSEQ multiplex PCR, while the TCRdb copy is restricted to in-frame clones and leaves out a portion. The sample holds about 94,000 clones, 94% seen once. CDR3 size: 14 residues. Germline V CDR1 and CDR2: SGHNT, YYREEE (reference sequence). Deletions cut 7 bases from V and 5 bases from J, with 18 bases between. Findings of the study overall: The mean Treg-derived percentage of mappable alloreactive CD4+ clones was 65% to 75% with siplizumab compared with 25% to 30% in controls. Memory cells that were CD4+ and unstimulated gave rise to alloreactive sequences, which siplizumab significantly reduced.

Sequencing used non-Treg CD4+ T cells sorted from blood. The clonotype was recovered from a human donor in good health. The chain employs TRBV5-4 and TRBJ2-5; D gene ambiguous. The CDR3 sequence is CASGTGGKEETQYF. In nucleotides, the CDR3 is TGTGCCAGCGGAACGGGTGGTAAGGAGGAGACCCAGTACTTC.